Shown below are 10 T cell receptor beta chains from a single sample sequenced in a study of blood T cell repertoires in COVID-19. The method was immunoSEQ multiplex PCR; TCRdb's version includes in-frame clones alone and lacks a portion of them. The sample carries approximately 70,000 clones, 70% to 90% recorded once. The sample taken for sequencing was peripheral blood. The receptors here all came from a human donor in a cohort sampled during active COVID-19.

This chain joins TRBV18 and TRBJ1-2; 7 bases match TRBD1. Per the germline V gene, CDR1 is KGHSH and CDR2 is LQKENI. The CDR3 consists of 13 residues. V was clipped by 3 bases and J by 6 bases; unmatched bases: 4. CDR3 residues: CASSPRGQDGYTF. As DNA, the CDR3 is TGTGCCAGCTCACCGAGAGGACAGGATGGCTACACCTTC. Based on the CDR3 plus reference TRBV18 and TRBJ1-2, the full variable domain is NAGVMQNPRHLVRRRGQEARLRCSPMKGHSHVYWYRQLPEEGLKFMVYLQKENIIDESGMPKERFSAEFPKEGPSILRIQQVVRGDSAAYFCASSPRGQDGYTFGSGTRLTVV.

Regarding this clone: Different DNA sequences within this sample yield the same CDR3. V is TRBV5-1 and J is TRBJ2-5; 8 nucleotides line up with TRBD1. The CDR3 runs to 14 residues. CDR1 and CDR2 from the germline V gene are SGHRS and YFSETQ. J was trimmed by 5 bases and V by 0 bases; bases with no gene match: 3. CDR3 sequence: CASSLGRGQETQYF. DNA of the CDR3: TGCGCCAGCAGCTTGGGCAGGGGGCAGGAGACCCAGTACTTC.

The V call is TRBV7-2, the J call TRBJ1-4, with D possibly matching TRBD1 (6 bases). V dropped 5 bases and J dropped 8 bases, with 18 bases sitting between them. Germline V gives CDR1 SGHTA, CDR2 FQGNSA. The CDR3 consists of 15 residues. This CDR3 reads CASSAGGGLEEKLFF. CDR3 bases: TGTGCCAGCAGCGCCGGGGGGGGGCTGGAGGAAAAACTGTTTTTT.

The rearrangement links TRBV2 to TRBJ2-1, with D unresolved. This CDR3 comprises 12 residues. Germline-derived CDR1 and CDR2 are SNHLY and FYNNEI. Trimming removed 2 bases at V and 12 bases at J, with 11 bases between. CDR3 nucleotides: TGTGCCAGCAGTGAAAGAGGAGTTGGGCAGTTCTTC. This gives the protein CASSERGVGQFF.

The rearrangement links TRBV7-9 to TRBJ2-1; 12 nucleotides line up with TRBD2. V gave up 5 bases and J gave up 3 bases; unmatched junction bases: 8. The CDR3 runs to 17 residues. Germline CDR1 is SEHNR and CDR2 is FQNEAQ (reference sequence). CDR3 coding DNA: TGTGCCAGCAGCCCCCGACTAGCGGGGGCCCTCTACAATGAGCAGTTCTTC. It translates to CASSPRLAGALYNEQFF.

The V and J genes are TRBV18 and TRBJ1-1; no firm D call. In germline, CDR1 is KGHSH, CDR2 LQKENI. Trimming cost V 1 base and J 1 base, with 10 bases left between them. The CDR3 sequence is 15 residues long. The CDR3 sequence: CASSPQEAANTEAFF. CDR3 coding DNA: TGTGCCAGCTCACCACAGGAGGCGGCGAACACTGAAGCTTTCTTT.

The chain has TRBV6-1 and TRBJ1-5; D uncertain. CDR1 and CDR2 from the germline V gene are MNHNS and SASEGT. V was trimmed by 2 bases and J by 7 bases, leaving 12 bases between them. This CDR3 has 14 residues. CDR3 nucleotides: TGTGCCAGCAGTGAATCCGGGGTAGGCCAGCCCCAGCATTTT. It specifies CASSESGVGQPQHF.

V usage is TRBV9 and J usage is TRBJ2-3; 9 nucleotides match TRBD1. V gave up 3 bases and J gave up 2 bases; unmatched junction bases: 10. The length of the CDR3 is 17 residues. The V gene's germline CDR1 is SGDLS and CDR2 YYNGEE. The CDR3 DNA reads TGTGCCAGCAGCGCGCGAAAACGGACAGGGGCCACAGATACGCAGTATTTT. Its protein product is CASSARKRTGATDTQYF.

In its sample, this clone was seen once. V gene TRBV18 combines with J gene TRBJ1-1; TRBD1 matches at 9 bases. Germline V gene data show CDR1 as KGHSH and CDR2 as LQKENI. The CDR3 totals 13 residues. V shed 4 bases and J 11 bases; nucleotides not matched to a gene: 8. CDR3 sequence (DNA): TGTGCCAGCTCACTCGACAGGGGGGATACGGCTTTCTTT. Translation gives CASSLDRGDTAFF.

J is TRBJ1-2 and V is TRBV15; the D gene is possibly TRBD1 (5 bases). This CDR3 region has 12 residues. Germline CDR1 reads LNHNV; CDR2 reads YYDKDF (reference sequence). Trimming took 5 bases from V and 5 from J, leaving 9 bases between them. CDR3 coding DNA: TGTGCCACCAGCGTCGACAGATATGGCTACACCTTC. Translating gives CATSVDRYGYTF.